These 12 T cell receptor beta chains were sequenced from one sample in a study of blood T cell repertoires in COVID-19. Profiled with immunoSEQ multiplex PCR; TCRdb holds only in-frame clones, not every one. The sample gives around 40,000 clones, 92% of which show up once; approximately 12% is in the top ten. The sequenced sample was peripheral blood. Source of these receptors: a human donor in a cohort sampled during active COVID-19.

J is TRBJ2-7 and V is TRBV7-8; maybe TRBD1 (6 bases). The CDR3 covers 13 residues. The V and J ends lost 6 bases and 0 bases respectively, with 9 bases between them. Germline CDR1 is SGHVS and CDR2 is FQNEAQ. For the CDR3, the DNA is TGTGCCAGCAGGGGACATAGCTCCTACGAGCAGTACTTC. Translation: CASRGHSSYEQYF.

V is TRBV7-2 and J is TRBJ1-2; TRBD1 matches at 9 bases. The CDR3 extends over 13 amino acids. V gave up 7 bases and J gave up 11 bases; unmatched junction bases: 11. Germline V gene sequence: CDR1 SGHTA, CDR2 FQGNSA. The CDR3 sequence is CASTPRTGVLYTF. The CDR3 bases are TGTGCCAGCACCCCCCGGACAGGGGTTTTATACACCTTC.

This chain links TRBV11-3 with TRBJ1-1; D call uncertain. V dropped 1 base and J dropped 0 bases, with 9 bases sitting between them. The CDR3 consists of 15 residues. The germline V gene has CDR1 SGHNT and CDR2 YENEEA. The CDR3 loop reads CASSLGGGMNTEAFF. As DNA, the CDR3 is TGTGCCAGCAGCTTAGGCGGAGGGATGAACACTGAAGCTTTCTTT.

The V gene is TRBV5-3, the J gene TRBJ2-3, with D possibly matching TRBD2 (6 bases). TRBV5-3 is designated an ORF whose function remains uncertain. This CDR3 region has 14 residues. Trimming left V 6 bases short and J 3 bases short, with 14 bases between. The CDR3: CARMRLAKTDTQYF. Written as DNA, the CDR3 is TGTGCCAGAATGAGGCTAGCGAAAACAGATACGCAGTATTTT.

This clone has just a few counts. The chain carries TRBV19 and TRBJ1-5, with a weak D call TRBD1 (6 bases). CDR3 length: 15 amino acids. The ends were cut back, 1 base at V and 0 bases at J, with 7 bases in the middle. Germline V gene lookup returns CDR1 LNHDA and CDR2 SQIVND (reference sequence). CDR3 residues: CASSIGQVSNQPQHF. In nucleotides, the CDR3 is TGTGCCAGTAGTATAGGACAGGTTAGCAATCAGCCCCAGCATTTT.

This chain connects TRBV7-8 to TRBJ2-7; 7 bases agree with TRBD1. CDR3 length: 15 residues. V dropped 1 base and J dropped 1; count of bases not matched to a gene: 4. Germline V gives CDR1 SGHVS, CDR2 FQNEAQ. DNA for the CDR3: TGTGCCAGCAGCTTAGTTGGGACAGCTTCCTACGAGCAGTACTTC. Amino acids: CASSLVGTASYEQYF.

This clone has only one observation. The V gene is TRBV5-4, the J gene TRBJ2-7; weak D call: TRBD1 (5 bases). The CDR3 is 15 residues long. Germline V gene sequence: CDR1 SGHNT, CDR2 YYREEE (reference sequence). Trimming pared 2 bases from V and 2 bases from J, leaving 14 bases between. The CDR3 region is CASSFGGHGTYEQYF. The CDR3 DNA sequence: TGTGCCAGCAGCTTTGGCGGACATGGGACCTACGAGCAGTACTTC.

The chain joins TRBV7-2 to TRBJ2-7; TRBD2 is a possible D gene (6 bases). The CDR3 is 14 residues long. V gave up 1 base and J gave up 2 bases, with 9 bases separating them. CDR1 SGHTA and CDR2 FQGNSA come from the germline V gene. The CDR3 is CASSLGRGPYEQYF. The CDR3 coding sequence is TGTGCCAGCAGCTTAGGGCGGGGACCCTACGAGCAGTACTTC.

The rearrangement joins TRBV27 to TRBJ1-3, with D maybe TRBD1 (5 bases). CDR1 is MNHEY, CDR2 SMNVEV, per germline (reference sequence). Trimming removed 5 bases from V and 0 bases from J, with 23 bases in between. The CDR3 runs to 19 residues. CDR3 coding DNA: TGTGCCAGCAGTCCCCGGGCGTCGACGCGGGGGATCTCTGGAAACACCATATATTTT. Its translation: CASSPRASTRGISGNTIYF.

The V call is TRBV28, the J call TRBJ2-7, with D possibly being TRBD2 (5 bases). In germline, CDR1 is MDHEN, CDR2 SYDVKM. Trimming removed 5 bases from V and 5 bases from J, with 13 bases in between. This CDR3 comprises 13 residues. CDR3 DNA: TGTGCCAGCAGTCCCTTCGGAGGTGACGAGCAGTACTTC. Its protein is CASSPFGGDEQYF.

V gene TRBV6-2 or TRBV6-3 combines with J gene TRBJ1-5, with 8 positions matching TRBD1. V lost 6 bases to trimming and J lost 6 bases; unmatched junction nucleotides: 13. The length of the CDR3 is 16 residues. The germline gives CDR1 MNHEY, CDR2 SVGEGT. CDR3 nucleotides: TGTGCCAGCAGCCCTTCCCCTCGACAGGGGCCTCAGCCCCAGCATTTT. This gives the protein CASSPSPRQGPQPQHF.

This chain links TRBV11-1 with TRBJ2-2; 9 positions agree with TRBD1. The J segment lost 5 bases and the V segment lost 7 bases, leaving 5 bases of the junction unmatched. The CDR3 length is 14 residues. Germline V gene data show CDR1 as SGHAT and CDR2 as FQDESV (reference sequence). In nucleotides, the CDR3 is TGTGCCAGCAAGGGACAGGGTAATACCGGGGAGCTGTTTTTT. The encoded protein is CASKGQGNTGELFF.